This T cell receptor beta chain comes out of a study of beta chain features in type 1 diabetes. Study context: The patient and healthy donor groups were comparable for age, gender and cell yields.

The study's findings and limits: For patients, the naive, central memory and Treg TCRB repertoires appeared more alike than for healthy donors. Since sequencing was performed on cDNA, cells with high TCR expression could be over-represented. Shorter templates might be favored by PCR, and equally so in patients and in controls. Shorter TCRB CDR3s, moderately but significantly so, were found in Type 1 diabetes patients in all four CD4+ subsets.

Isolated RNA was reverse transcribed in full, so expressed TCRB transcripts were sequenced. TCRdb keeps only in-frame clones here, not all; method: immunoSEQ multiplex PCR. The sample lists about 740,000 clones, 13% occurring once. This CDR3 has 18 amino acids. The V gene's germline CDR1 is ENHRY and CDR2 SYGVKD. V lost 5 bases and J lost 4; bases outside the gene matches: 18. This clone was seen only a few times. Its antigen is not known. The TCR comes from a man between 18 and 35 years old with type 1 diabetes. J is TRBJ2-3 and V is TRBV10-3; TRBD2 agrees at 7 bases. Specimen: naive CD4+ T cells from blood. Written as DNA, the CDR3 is TGTGCCATCAGTCCCCCCCCGGAGCGAGCGGGGTTAGCAGATACGCAGTATTTT. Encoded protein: CAISPPPERAGLADTQYF.